Given below is one T cell receptor (beta chain) in context. Study processing details: From reference gene primer amplification, estimates of nucleated cell counts were derived. This table comes from immunoSEQ multiplex PCR, and its TCRdb copy is limited to in-frame clones, with some not included. V and J calls and clone size are copied from that table; D and trimming were computed from the DNA. Among approximately 300,000 clones listed, 70% to 90% were seen once. This record comes from a study of blood T cell repertoires in COVID-19. In the study overall: Acute and convalescent COVID-19 specimens originated in the United States, Italy and Spain.

This CDR3 comprises 15 residues. Germline V gene data show CDR1 as MNHEY and CDR2 as SVGAGI. Trimming removed 6 bases from V and 3 bases from J; junction bases left unmatched: 6. The clonotype was recovered from a man younger than 35 who had recovered from COVID-19. The source material was peripheral blood. The rearrangement joins TRBV6-5 to TRBJ1-2, with TRBD1 matching over 11 bases. CDR3 sequence reads: CASSAGQGVDYGYTF. CDR3 bases: TGTGCCAGCAGCGCGGGACAGGGGGTCGACTATGGCTACACCTTC.